What follows is one T cell receptor (beta chain) and its context. Those who donated were healthy HIV-negative adults, with no recent acute infections or vaccinations reported. The authors divided CD4+ cells into CD45RA+ naive and CD45RA-negative memory subsets. This entry comes from a study of shared clonotypes between healthy human individuals. Study details: The study enrolled a couple of women and three men aged 18 to 49.

CDR3 length: 20 amino acids. Using immunoSEQ multiplex PCR, the repertoire was profiled, and TCRdb retains in-frame clones only, with some absent. The data hold a few million clones, with more than 80% observed a single time. Specimen: naive CD4+ T cells from PBMCs. Regarding subset: CD45RA+ positively selected. This receptor was identified in a man aged 18 to 30 in good health. Some clones in this sample may be carry-over from other donors' samples. The V call is TRBV21-1, the J call TRBJ1-2; the table calls TRBD1, which could not be checked here. TRBV21-1 is a pseudogene locus. CDR3 in DNA: TGTGCCAGCAGCAGTCAGAGGGACAGGGGGCCAAGTCCCCTTAGGTATGGCTACACCTTC. Its translation is CASSSQRDRGPSPLRYGYTF.